A selection of T cell receptor beta chains follows, all from one sample in a study of beta chain features in type 1 diabetes. The data were produced by immunoSEQ multiplex PCR, yet TCRdb's version contains in-frame clones alone and is incomplete. The data contain 200,000 to 300,000 clones, 11% of them singletons. Sequencing was done on a sample of naive CD4+ T cells from blood. Every receptor here comes from a man younger than 40 with type 1 diabetes. CDR3s include the opening cysteine and the closing phenylalanine or tryptophan. The order of the fields is V gene, clone size, CDR3 protein. Expanded clones get a size class; other rows say once, few or many, or leave the size out.

TRBV7-2 - CASSPRDSVYEQYF
TRBV4-1 - CASSQDVRVSSYNSPLHF
TRBV19 few CASTWGGNTEAFF
TRBV28 - CASTTGGNYGYTF
TRBV28 - CASSGVRYGYTF
TRBV2 once CASSSGQGGYGYTF
TRBV5-1 - CASSSRGISTYEQYF
TRBV4-3 few CASSQLQGRHTTEAFF
TRBV5-1 - CASSLELAGAETQYF
TRBV7-3 few CASSLTSGGAIQQFF
TRBV7-3 few CASSPNRGSTEAFF
TRBV18 - CASSPPSVALYEQYF
TRBV2 few CASSEARGLAEETQYF
TRBV20-1 few CSASRAYEQYF
TRBV18 few CASSGMTGNTEAFF
TRBV11-2 - CASNLGGASRFNTF
TRBV5-1 - CASSLVGDLRHPARRTQYF
TRBV27 few CASRITGTDGYTF
TRBV28 - CASSSSNSPLHF
TRBV4-1 - CASTPGLVADTQYF
TRBV29-1 - CSVVGRDFSQETQYF
TRBV2 few CASREADYGYTF
TRBV19 - CASSISGNNEKLFF
TRBV10-3 - CAISESGVYEQYF
TRBV7-9 - CASSAGRGYGYTF
TRBV15 few CATSRSDYSNQPQHF
TRBV21-1 - CASSKPTGNQPQHF
TRBV30 - CAWAGQGNSPLHF
TRBV6-6 - CASRWSGVGNTEAFF
TRBV25-1 - CASRTGHEKLFF
TRBV9 - CASSSTTSPTQYF
TRBV7-2 - CASSLGQGETQYF
TRBV4-2 few CASSHPGTANEKLFF
TRBV7-2 - CASSLAPTQYEQYF
TRBV7-2 - CASMTRTGDPPLHF
TRBV6-6 few CASSPPGAGYNEQFF
TRBV10-3 few CAISVSEESTEAFF
TRBV7-8 few CASTRTSGVGYTDTQYF
TRBV30 - CAWSAGGSGANVLTF
TRBV27 - CASSDNYEQYF
TRBV2 - CAAGQGTGELFF
TRBV5-4 few CASSSQETQYF
TRBV19 few CASALESSGNTIYF